This T cell receptor beta chain was identified during a study of T cell repertoires in cytomegalovirus infection. In the case of this clonotype: The antigen remains undetermined. Sequence at one end of the junction differs from germline and may be a read error.

The CDR3 consists of 10 residues. CDR1 is MNHNY, CDR2 SVGAGI, per germline (reference sequence). TCRdb reprocessed the reads with MiXCR, giving one entry per CDR3 protein. The repertoire holds about 770,000 distinct CDR3 sequences, with 25% to 30% as singletons. The rearrangement links TRBV6-6 to TRBJ2-2, with a possible D match to TRBD2 (5 bases). The specimen comprised cultured CD8+ T cells from PBMCs, sampled from culture after CMV antigen stimulation. The source is a human donor in good health (CMV status not recorded). Some clones in this sample may be carry-over from other donors' samples. This chain's CDR3 is CASGHGELLF. The CDR3 nucleotides read TGTGCCAGCGGGCACGGGGAGCTGTTGTTT.